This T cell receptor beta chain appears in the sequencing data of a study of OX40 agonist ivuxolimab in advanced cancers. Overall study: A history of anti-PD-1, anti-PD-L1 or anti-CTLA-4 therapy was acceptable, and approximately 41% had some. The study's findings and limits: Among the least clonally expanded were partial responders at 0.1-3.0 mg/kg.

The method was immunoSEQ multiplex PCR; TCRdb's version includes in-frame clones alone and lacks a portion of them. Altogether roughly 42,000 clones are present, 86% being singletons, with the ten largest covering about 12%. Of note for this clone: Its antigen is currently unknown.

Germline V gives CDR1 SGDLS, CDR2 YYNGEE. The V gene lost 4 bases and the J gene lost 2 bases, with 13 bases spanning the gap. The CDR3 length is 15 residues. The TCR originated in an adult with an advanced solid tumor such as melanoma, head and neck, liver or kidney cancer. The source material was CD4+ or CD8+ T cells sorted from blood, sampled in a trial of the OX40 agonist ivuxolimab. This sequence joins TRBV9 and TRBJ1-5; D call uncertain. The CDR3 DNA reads TGTGCCAGCAGCCCCAGTGGGTCGGGCAATCAGCCCCAGCATTTT. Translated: CASSPSGSGNQPQHF.